The 5 T cell receptor beta chains below were found in one sample sequenced in a study of T cell responses to AZD1222 COVID-19 vaccine. Measured with immunoSEQ multiplex PCR; TCRdb has only the in-frame clones, and not every one. The repertoire holds 80,000 to 95,000 clones, with 85% to 90% as singletons. Sequencing used peripheral blood, obtained on day 0 of AZD1222 vaccination. These receptors came from an adult in good health.

This clone occurred once. The chain uses TRBV27 and TRBJ2-4; D not resolved. Germline lookup yields CDR1 MNHEY and CDR2 SMNVEV (reference sequence). V gave up 8 bases and J gave up 1 base, with 9 bases separating them. The CDR3 runs 13 residues. The CDR3 loop reads CASCNWAKNIQYF. In nucleotides, the CDR3 is TGTGCCAGCTGTAATTGGGCCAAAAACATTCAGTACTTC.

The rearrangement joins TRBV5-5 to TRBJ2-5, with 7 positions matching TRBD1. CDR1 is SGHKS and CDR2 is YYEKEE in the germline V gene (reference sequence). The CDR3 extends over 14 amino acids. V lost 3 bases, J lost 5 bases, and 7 bases stayed unmatched. DNA for the CDR3: TGTGCCAGCAGCTCCCGACAGGGCAGCGAGACCCAGTACTTC. It specifies CASSSRQGSETQYF.

The rearrangement uses TRBV5-6 and TRBJ1-2, with D perhaps matching TRBD1 (5 bases). Trimming shortened V by 0 bases and J by 8 bases, and 11 bases separated the two germline ends. This CDR3 has 13 residues. Germline CDR1 reads SGHDT; CDR2 reads YYEEEE. The CDR3 loop reads CASSLGEGRGYTF. The CDR3 DNA follows: TGTGCCAGCAGCTTGGGAGAGGGGCGCGGCTACACCTTC.

This sequence joins TRBV3-1 (or the pseudogene TRBV3-2) and TRBJ1-2; D not resolved. In germline, CDR1 is LGHDT, CDR2 YNNKEL (reference sequence). V lost 3 bases and J lost 4, with 15 bases in between. The CDR3 contains 15 residues. The CDR3: CASSQKGGASYGYTF. CDR3 DNA sequence: TGTGCCAGCAGCCAGAAGGGAGGAGCTTCCTATGGCTACACCTTC.

This chain joins TRBV5-8 and TRBJ2-3; the D gene is possibly TRBD2 (5 bases). The germline V gene has CDR1 SGHTS and CDR2 YDEGEE. Trimming shortened V by 4 bases and J by 2 bases, and 14 bases separated the two germline ends. This CDR3 spans 15 amino acids. The CDR3 DNA follows: TGTGCCAGCAGCCCACCCGGGGTCCTCACAGATACGCAGTATTTT. Its protein product is CASSPPGVLTDTQYF.